The rows below give T cell receptor beta chains drawn from one sample of a study of shared clonotypes between healthy human individuals. Measured with immunoSEQ multiplex PCR; TCRdb has only the in-frame clones, and not every one. The top ten clones hold roughly 0.13% of a sample with about 2,500,000 clones, around 94% of them seen once. Material: naive CD4+ T cells sorted from blood. Receptors were obtained from a man younger than 35 in good health. The CDR3 runs from the conserved cysteine through the conserved F or W. D genes are given only for firm matches. Expanded clones get a size class; other rows say once, few or many, or leave the size out.

D gene | J gene | clone size | V gene | CDR3 protein | CDR3 DNA
. | TRBJ2-3 | . | TRBV2 | CASNSVDTQYF | TGTGCCAGCAATAGCGTAGATACGCAGTATTTT
. | TRBJ2-5 | . | TRBV11-2 | CASSPAGRLGETQYF | TGTGCCAGCAGCCCGGCGGGGCGCCTCGGGGAGACCCAGTACTTC
TRBD1 | TRBJ2-2 | . | TRBV7-6 | CASSLNPGQGPNTGELFF | TGTGCCAGCAGCTTAAATCCAGGACAGGGACCGAACACCGGGGAGCTGTTTTTT
TRBD1 | TRBJ1-5 | . | TRBV27 | CASAFQGAGQPQHF | TGTGCCAGCGCCTTTCAGGGGGCGGGTCAGCCCCAGCATTTT
TRBD2 | TRBJ2-1 | . | TRBV27 | CASSFPPTTSGQYNEQFF | TGTGCCAGCAGTTTCCCCCCTACGACTAGCGGGCAGTACAATGAGCAGTTCTTC
. | TRBJ2-7 | . | TRBV19 | CASSTLPLREQYF | TGTGCCAGTAGTACCCTCCCGTTGCGGGAGCAGTACTTC
. | TRBJ1-1 | . | TRBV6-6 | CASKITVNTEAFF | TGTGCCAGCAAGATAACAGTGAACACTGAAGCTTTCTTT
. | TRBJ1-2 | . | TRBV7-2 | CASSSGQVSGYTF | TGTGCCAGCAGCTCGGGACAAGTCTCTGGCTACACCTTC
. | TRBJ1-1 | . | TRBV4-1 | CASSQGSGGGNTEAFF | TGCGCCAGCAGCCAAGGCTCCGGGGGAGGGAACACTGAAGCTTTCTTT
. | TRBJ1-5 | . | TRBV19 | CASSVWQGIGGRQPQHF | TGTGCCAGTAGCGTGTGGCAGGGGATAGGAGGCAGACAGCCCCAGCATTTT
. | TRBJ1-2 | . | TRBV6-4 | CASSDKGRGYGYTF | TGTGCCAGCAGTGACAAGGGGCGAGGCTATGGCTACACCTTC
. | TRBJ2-1 | . | TRBV6-4 | CASSPRTSYNEQFF | TGTGCCAGCAGCCCCCGGACTTCCTACAATGAGCAGTTCTTC
TRBD2 | TRBJ2-5 | . | TRBV5-1 | CASSSVRGGQETQYF | TGCGCCAGCAGCTCGGTGCGGGGGGGCCAAGAGACCCAGTACTTC
. | TRBJ2-3 | . | TRBV10-3 | CAISALDTQYF | TGTGCCATCAGTGCCTTAGATACGCAGTATTTT
. | TRBJ1-1 | . | TRBV5-6 | CASSLIGNTEAFF | TGTGCCAGCAGCTTGATCGGGAACACTGAAGCTTTCTTT
TRBD2 | TRBJ2-5 | . | TRBV15 | CATSRGGGSPETQYF | TGTGCCACCAGCAGGGGCGGGGGGTCTCCGGAGACCCAGTACTTC
. | TRBJ2-1 | once | TRBV6-1 | CASSVGGPVAYNEQFF | TGTGCCAGCAGTGTGGGTGGCCCCGTTGCCTACAATGAGCAGTTCTTC
. | TRBJ1-6 | . | TRBV6-4 | CASSEEEGSISPLHF | TGTGCCAGCAGTGAAGAGGAGGGGTCCATTTCACCCCTCCACTTT
TRBD2 | TRBJ2-1 | . | TRBV4-1 | CASSRTAASGGAVNEQFF | TGCGCCAGCAGCCGGACCGCCGCTAGCGGGGGGGCGGTCAATGAGCAGTTCTTC
. | TRBJ1-1 | few | TRBV30 | CAWSTPNTEAFF | TGTGCCTGGAGTACCCCGAACACTGAAGCTTTCTTT
TRBD1 | TRBJ1-2 | . | TRBV6-6 | CASSSGTDYGYTF | TGTGCCAGCAGTTCCGGGACAGACTATGGCTACACCTTC
. | TRBJ2-1 | . | TRBV15 | CATSRVEGVRFF | TGTGCCACCAGCAGAGTTGAGGGCGTACGGTTCTTC
TRBD1 | TRBJ1-5 | . | TRBV2 | CASSPGDRGNQPQHF | TGTGCCAGCAGCCCTGGGGACAGGGGCAATCAGCCCCAGCATTTT
. | TRBJ2-5 | . | TRBV7-9 | CASRNWRDSETQYF | TGTGCCAGCAGAAACTGGCGCGACTCAGAGACCCAGTACTTC
. | TRBJ2-1 | . | TRBV5-1 | CASSLWGSSYNEQFF | TGCGCCAGCAGCTTGTGGGGGAGTTCCTACAATGAGCAGTTCTTC
TRBD2 | TRBJ2-3 | . | TRBV9 | CASSVRGRDPTDTQYF | TGTGCCAGCAGCGTTCGCGGGAGGGACCCCACAGATACGCAGTATTTT
. | TRBJ1-1 | few | TRBV6-1 | CASRGQGTTEAFF | TGTGCCAGCAGAGGGCAGGGGACCACTGAAGCTTTCTTT
. | TRBJ1-4 | . | TRBV7-9 | CASRMTATNEKLFF | TGTGCCAGCAGGATGACAGCAACGAATGAAAAACTGTTTTTT
TRBD1 | TRBJ2-7 | . | TRBV5-4 | CASSPPTGASYEQYF | TGTGCCAGCAGCCCCCCGACAGGGGCCTCCTACGAGCAGTACTTC
. | TRBJ2-3 | once | TRBV6-1 | CASSYGTPGSDTQYF | TGTGCCAGCAGCTACGGGACACCAGGGTCAGATACGCAGTATTTT
. | TRBJ1-3 | . | TRBV5-6 | CASSFMGSTGNTIYF | TGTGCCAGCAGCTTTATGGGTTCCACTGGAAACACCATATATTTT
TRBD1 | TRBJ2-1 | . | TRBV7-9 | CASSRTRDRVRNEQFF | TGTGCCAGCAGCCGAACTCGGGACAGGGTAAGGAATGAGCAGTTCTTC
TRBD1 | TRBJ2-1 | . | TRBV2 | CASSVEGTGNEQFF | TGTGCCAGCAGTGTTGAGGGGACAGGCAATGAGCAGTTCTTC
TRBD2 | TRBJ2-2 | once | TRBV10-3 | CAISESGGLVAGELFF | TGTGCCATCAGTGAGTCGGGGGGACTAGTAGCCGGGGAGCTGTTTTTT
TRBD2 | TRBJ2-2 | . | TRBV10-1 | CASSDLAANTGELFF | TGCGCCAGCAGTGATCTAGCGGCGAACACCGGGGAGCTGTTTTTT
. | TRBJ2-7 | . | TRBV2 | CASLLSALSGEQYF | TGTGCCAGCCTCCTGTCGGCGTTGTCAGGAGAGCAGTACTTC
. | TRBJ1-1 | . | TRBV6-6 | CASSPGGTGITEAFF | TGTGCCAGCAGTCCCGGCGGGACGGGTATCACTGAAGCTTTCTTT
. | TRBJ1-2 | . | TRBV6-5 | CASSYSKQANYGYTF | TGTGCCAGCAGTTACTCGAAACAGGCGAACTATGGCTACACCTTC
TRBD1 | TRBJ1-2 | . | TRBV28 | CASSSGGGPGYGYTF | TGTGCCAGCAGTTCAGGGGGGGGGCCAGGATATGGCTACACCTTC
. | TRBJ1-1 | once | TRBV19 | CASSIAAMNTEAFF | TGTGCCAGTAGTATAGCTGCAATGAACACTGAAGCTTTCTTT
. | TRBJ2-1 | . | TRBV30 | CAWQGGNSYNEQFF | TGTGCCTGGCAAGGGGGAAATTCCTACAATGAGCAGTTCTTC
. | TRBJ1-2 | . | TRBV18 | CASSPPSSGRLDGYTF | TGTGCCAGCTCACCACCGAGCTCAGGGCGGCTGGATGGCTACACCTTC
. | TRBJ2-7 | once | TRBV19 | CASSIGGQGYYEQYF | TGTGCCAGTAGTATTGGTGGGCAGGGGTATTACGAGCAGTACTTC
TRBD2 | TRBJ2-1 | . | TRBV5-5 | CASRTGTSEKNEQFF | TGTGCCAGCAGGACCGGGACTAGCGAAAAGAATGAGCAGTTCTTC